This TCR beta chain stems from a study of molecular identifiers for immune sequencing clone quantification. Study-level points and caveats: Clones that had above 20 RNA copies took up over 99% of effector molecules but under 1% in naive cells.

Previously described methods with listed TCR primers produced the bulk TCR libraries. TCRdb itself ran the PCR reads through MiXCR, one entry per CDR3 protein. The table lists 250,000 to 400,000 distinct CDR3 sequences, about 21% of them singletons. This clonotype has at least ten counts. What it binds is not known. Sequenced sample: naive CD8+ T cells from blood, with Jurkat cell RNA spiked in. Subset: FACS-sorted CD8+CD4-CCR7+CD45RA+ naive T cells. The receptor was isolated from a human donor in good health. Some libraries in this study had Jurkat cell RNA spiked in.

The CDR3 nucleotides are TGTGCCAGCAGAGAAGATGGGGCCAACGTCCTGACTTTC. This translates into CASREDGANVLTF. This chain uses TRBV6-4 with TRBJ2-6; D gene ambiguous. Germline lookup yields CDR1 MRHNA and CDR2 SNTAGT. Trimming left V 6 bases short and J 3 bases short, with 6 bases between. This CDR3 comprises 13 residues.